Shown below are 24 T cell receptor beta chains from a single sample sequenced in a study of blood T cell repertoires in COVID-19 (dated by TCRdb to 2018 to 2020). The receptor library was made with the immunoSEQ multiplex PCR assay. Not all clones reach the TCRdb copy of this immuneACCESS table, which keeps in-frame sequences only. Checked studies attribute under half of the gap to unresolved V genes and leave the rest unexplained. The sample table records 270,000 or so clones; about 80% of these occur just once. Of the sample, 8.6% is held by the ten largest clones. The sequenced sample was peripheral blood. The receptors were sampled from a human donor in a cohort sampled during active COVID-19.

This clone was recorded at least ten times. This chain connects TRBV5-6 to TRBJ1-2; D gene unclear. CDR1 and CDR2 (germline): SGHDT, YYEEEE. The CDR3 totals 13 residues. Trimming removed 0 bases at V and 5 bases at J, with 8 bases between. The CDR3 DNA reads TGTGCCAGCAGCTTGGAGGCGGGGTATGGCTACACCTTC. Amino acid sequence: CASSLEAGYGYTF.

This CDR3 reads CASSQDSAGNTIYF. Here the CDR3 DNA reads TGTGCCAGCAGCCAAGACAGCGCTGGAAACACCATATATTTT. V and J are TRBV16 and TRBJ1-3, with D perhaps matching TRBD1 (5 bases). Germline CDR1 reads KGHSY; CDR2 reads FQNENV. V lost 2 bases and J lost 2, with 7 bases in between. The CDR3 is made up of 14 amino acids.

This clone was recorded only once. The V call is TRBV5-1, the J call TRBJ1-3; a possible D gene is TRBD1 (5 bases). In germline, CDR1 is SGHRS, CDR2 YFSETQ. V was cut by 1 base and J by 10 bases, with 12 bases left in between. This CDR3 has 13 amino acids. The CDR3 region is CASSLLQGGTIYF. The DNA for the CDR3 is TGCGCCAGCAGCTTGTTGCAGGGAGGAACCATATATTTT.

V and J are TRBV6-6 and TRBJ1-2; 9 bases fit TRBD1. The length of the CDR3 is 15 residues. Germline loops: CDR1 MNHNY, CDR2 SVGAGI (reference sequence). With 2 bases clipped from V and 4 bases from J, the junction kept 5 bases outside the gene matches. CDR3 nucleotides: TGTGCCAGCAGTTACGACGGGACAGGGCCCTATGGCTACACCTTC. Amino acid sequence: CASSYDGTGPYGYTF.

This chain links TRBV5-1 with TRBJ1-1; tentative D call: TRBD1 (6 bases). Per the germline V gene, CDR1 is SGHRS and CDR2 is YFSETQ. Trimming stripped 5 bases from V and 1 base from J, with 9 bases between. The CDR3 consists of 13 residues. Here the CDR3 DNA reads TGCGCCAGCAGAGTACAGGGGAACACTGAAGCTTTCTTT. It codes for CASRVQGNTEAFF.

In its sample, this clone was seen a few times. This rearrangement joins TRBV18 to TRBJ2-6; 8 nucleotides line up with TRBD1. The junction had 8 bases not matched to a gene; V was cut back by 4 bases and J by 0 bases. Germline CDR1 KGHSH, CDR2 LQKENI. CDR3 size: 18 residues. CDR3 sequence reads: CASSRQGARNSGANVLTF. The CDR3 DNA is TGTGCCAGCTCACGTCAGGGGGCGCGTAACTCTGGGGCCAACGTCCTGACTTTC.

The chain uses TRBV20-1 and TRBJ2-2; TRBD2 might be the D (6 bases). The CDR3 length is 11 residues. Trimming pared 5 bases from V and 8 bases from J, leaving 9 bases between. CDR1 DFQATT and CDR2 SNEGSKA come from the germline V gene (reference sequence). The CDR3 loop is CSARRVGELFF. CDR3 coding DNA: TGCAGTGCTCGGAGGGTGGGGGAGCTGTTTTTT.

This clone has a single count. The chain carries TRBV25-1 and TRBJ2-7; 10 positions agree with TRBD2. The CDR3 loop spans 13 amino acids. Germline lookup yields CDR1 MGHDK and CDR2 SYGVNS. The trim removed 9 bases at V and 6 bases at J, leaving 8 bases unmatched. The CDR3 loop is CASRLAGEREQYF. DNA of the CDR3: TGTGCCAGTCGTCTAGCGGGAGAGCGCGAGCAGTACTTC.

Only a few counts were recorded for this clone. The V gene is TRBV12-1, the J gene TRBJ2-2; no check of the table's D call, TRBD1, against the DNA was made. TRBV12-1 is an annotated pseudogene. The CDR3 is 12 amino acids. CDR3: CASKTGVRELFF. CDR3 nucleotide sequence: TGTGCCAGCAAGACAGGGGTCCGGGAGCTGTTTTTT.

This sequence joins TRBV19 and TRBJ1-2; D possibly corresponds to TRBD1 (5 bases). Per the germline V gene, CDR1 is LNHDA and CDR2 is SQIVND (reference sequence). Trimming shortened V by 2 bases and J by 6 bases, and 13 bases separated the two germline ends. There are 14 residues in the CDR3. CDR3 loop: CASSIMTVVNGYTF. DNA for the CDR3: TGTGCCAGTAGTATAATGACAGTGGTTAATGGCTACACCTTC.

This sequence joins TRBV7-8 and TRBJ2-7, with TRBD1 identical over 7 bases. Germline values: CDR1 SGHVS, CDR2 FQNEAQ. This CDR3 is 16 amino acids long. The V segment lost 1 base and the J segment 4 bases; nucleotides outside the gene matches: 10. The CDR3 is CASSLGGLTGFYEQYF. The DNA for the CDR3 is TGTGCCAGCAGCTTAGGGGGTCTGACAGGGTTTTACGAGCAGTACTTC.

The V call is TRBV24-1, the J call TRBJ1-1; 8 bases are shared with TRBD1. V trimming: 12 bases; J trimming: 7 bases; junction bases outside the gene matches: 9. Germline CDR1 KGHDR, CDR2 SFDVKD. The CDR3 loop spans 12 amino acids. In DNA, the CDR3 is TGTGCCCCGCGGACAGGGCGATGTGAAGCTTTCTTT. Translation gives CAPRTGRCEAFF.

A single count supports this clone. This rearrangement joins TRBV4-1 to TRBJ1-3, with TRBD1 matching over 8 bases. The ends lost 1 base at V and 3 bases at J; junction bases unmatched: 14. This CDR3 is 19 amino acids long. Germline loops: CDR1 MGHRA, CDR2 YSYEKL. The CDR3 sequence: CASSQGPSTGVGGGNTIYF. For the CDR3, the DNA is TGCGCCAGCAGCCAAGGTCCCTCGACAGGGGTTGGAGGTGGAAACACCATATATTTT.

The chain is built from TRBV5-4 and TRBJ2-5; D is unresolved. This CDR3 is built from 12 residues. From germline, CDR1 is SGHNT and CDR2 YYREEE (reference sequence). V lost 4 bases, J lost 0 bases, and 4 bases lay in between. CDR3: CASSRDQETQYF. CDR3 coding DNA: TGTGCCAGCAGCCGGGACCAAGAGACCCAGTACTTC.

The chain recombines TRBV19 with TRBJ2-1; no definite D call. Germline V gene data show CDR1 as LNHDA and CDR2 as SQIVND (reference sequence). V lost 6 bases and J 5 bases, leaving 14 bases between the germline ends. The CDR3 sequence is 14 residues long. This chain's CDR3 is CASSRASWDNEQFF. In DNA, the CDR3 is TGTGCCAGTAGCCGAGCGTCCTGGGACAATGAGCAGTTCTTC.

The chain combines TRBV28 with TRBJ1-1; TRBD1 agrees at 8 bases. The CDR3 is 18 amino acids. Germline assignment: CDR1 MDHEN and CDR2 SYDVKM. V shed 6 bases and J 3 bases; nucleotides not matched to a gene: 18. CDR3 sequence (DNA): TGTGCCAGCAGGCCCTCCAGGGGGCTGAGATTAATGGACACTGAAGCTTTCTTT. It yields the protein CASRPSRGLRLMDTEAFF.

The chain couples TRBV6-5 to TRBJ2-1; no reliable D call. This CDR3 region has 13 residues. V shed 4 bases and J shed 0 bases, with 4 bases lying between them. The germline CDR1 and CDR2 sequences are MNHEY and SVGAGI. The CDR3 sequence: CASSSSSYNEQFF. DNA of the CDR3: TGTGCCAGCAGTTCCAGCTCCTACAATGAGCAGTTCTTC.

This clone was counted only a few times. The sample carries other DNA sequences with the same CDR3. This CDR3 is CASSESRGYTF. DNA of the CDR3: TGTGCCAGCAGTGAATCTCGGGGCTACACCTTC. V usage is TRBV25-1 and J usage is TRBJ1-2; D unresolved. The V gene's germline CDR1 is MGHDK and CDR2 SYGVNS. Between the trimmed V and J ends, which lost 1 base and 8 bases, there was a span of 5 bases. This CDR3 has 11 amino acids.

In its sample, this clone was seen once. The rearrangement links TRBV3-1 (or the pseudogene TRBV3-2) to TRBJ1-3; TRBD1 matches at 8 bases. The CDR3 totals 14 residues. The J segment lost 0 bases and the V segment lost 9 bases, leaving 4 bases of the junction unmatched. Germline V gene data show CDR1 as LGHDT and CDR2 as YNNKEL (reference sequence). The CDR3 DNA follows: TGTGCCAGTCTGACAGGGGACTCTGGAAACACCATATATTTT. Its translation is CASLTGDSGNTIYF.

The V gene is TRBV9, the J gene TRBJ1-2; the D is unclear. V was shortened by 3 bases and J by 2 bases, with 11 bases between the two germline ends. Germline V CDR1 and CDR2: SGDLS, YYNGEE. This CDR3 contains 14 residues. CDR3 amino acids: CASSAHGGNYGYTF. For the CDR3, the DNA is TGTGCCAGCAGCGCCCACGGCGGCAACTATGGCTACACCTTC.

The chain links TRBV6-2 or TRBV6-3 to TRBJ2-1, with 9 positions matching TRBD2. V trimming: 2 bases; J trimming: 4 bases; junction bases outside the gene matches: 21. CDR3 length equals 21 residues. The V gene's germline CDR1 is MNHEY and CDR2 SVGEGT. DNA of the CDR3: TGTGCCAGCAGTTACCCCTTTACACCGCCAGCTAGCGGGATTAATTACAATGAGCAGTTCTTC. Translating it yields CASSYPFTPPASGINYNEQFF.

This rearrangement joins TRBV2 to TRBJ1-2; 9 bases fit TRBD1. The CDR3 has 13 residues. The V and J ends lost 5 bases and 4 bases, in that order; junction bases with no gene match: 2. Looked up from germline, CDR1 is SNHLY and CDR2 is FYNNEI. The CDR3 spells CASSTGGGYGYTF. CDR3 DNA sequence: TGTGCCAGCAGTACAGGGGGCGGCTATGGCTACACCTTC.

J is TRBJ1-1 and V is TRBV2; TRBD1 matches 9 bases. Looked up from germline, CDR1 is SNHLY and CDR2 is FYNNEI. After removal of 6 bases from V and 6 bases from J, the junction contained 8 bases not matched to a gene. The CDR3 sequence is 14 residues long. The CDR3, as DNA: TGTGCCAGCAGCGGGACAGGGCCGGGCGCTGAAGCTTTCTTT. This codes for CASSGTGPGAEAFF. The full variable domain, with the rest looked up from reference TRBV2 and TRBJ1-1, is EPEVTQTPSHQVTQMGQEVILRCVPISNHLYFYWYRQILGQKVEFLVSFYNNEISEKSEIFDDQFSVERPDGSNFTLKIRSTKLEDSAMYFCASSGTGPGAEAFFGQGTRLTVV.

This clone was counted a single time. The V and J genes are TRBV21-1 and TRBJ1-1; the table's D call, TRBD1, was not checked against the DNA. TRBV21-1 is flagged as a pseudogene. The CDR3 runs 19 residues. The CDR3 nucleotides read TGTGCCAGCAGCAAAGGAATAAGCACAGGTGCCTATTTGAACACTGAAGCTTTCTTT. It is translated as CASSKGISTGAYLNTEAFF.